The 14 T cell receptor beta chains in this list originate from one sample, sequenced in a study of blood T cell repertoires in COVID-19. Clones were sequenced by immunoSEQ multiplex PCR, and TCRdb holds only the in-frame ones, with some missing. The repertoire holds roughly 150,000 clones, with about 85% as singletons. Material for sequencing was peripheral blood. All receptors come from a woman aged 70-85 years with acute or convalescent COVID-19.

The rearrangement links TRBV28 to TRBJ2-2; D is perhaps TRBD1 (6 bases). In germline, CDR1 is MDHEN, CDR2 SYDVKM. The CDR3 is 17 residues long. V lost 5 bases to trimming and J lost 0 bases, with 16 bases between them. For the CDR3, the DNA is TGTGCCAGCAGTCCAGGCAGGGGCCGGACGAACACCGGGGAGCTGTTTTTT. This sequence encodes CASSPGRGRTNTGELFF. Full variable domain (remainder filled in from reference TRBV28 and TRBJ2-2): DVKVTQSSRYLVKRTGEKVFLECVQDMDHENMFWYRQDPGLGLRLIYFSYDVKMKEKGDIPEGYSVSREKKERFSLILESASTNQTSMYLCASSPGRGRTNTGELFFGEGSRLTVL.

The rearrangement uses TRBV6-1 and TRBJ1-3; D is unresolved. CDR1 is MNHNS, CDR2 SASEGT, per germline. This CDR3 spans 18 amino acids. V was trimmed by 0 bases and J by 8 bases, leaving 23 bases between them. As DNA, the CDR3 is TGTGCCAGCAGTGAAGCTTGGTCCGGGAAATTCTCTTCTGACACCATATATTTT. Its translation is CASSEAWSGKFSSDTIYF.

The chain has TRBV5-1 and TRBJ1-4, with 10 bases lining up with TRBD1. The CDR3 length is 16 residues. J lost 7 bases, V lost 0 bases, and 6 bases had no gene match. Germline lookup yields CDR1 SGHRS and CDR2 YFSETQ. This CDR3 is CASSLGGQGGGEKLFF. The CDR3 region has the DNA TGCGCCAGCAGCTTGGGTGGACAGGGGGGCGGTGAAAAACTGTTTTTT. Variable domain in full (rest from reference TRBV5-1 and TRBJ1-4): KAGVTQTPRYLIKTRGQQVTLSCSPISGHRSVSWYQQTPGQGLQFLFEYFSETQRNKGNFPGRFSGRQFSNSRSEMNVSTLELGDSALYLCASSLGGQGGGEKLFFGSGTQLSVL.

This clone turned up a few times. The J gene is TRBJ2-7, the V gene TRBV14, with D possibly matching TRBD2 (5 bases). The CDR3 is made up of 19 amino acids. Deletions cut 5 bases from V and 3 bases from J, with 29 bases between. CDR1 SGHDN and CDR2 FVKESK come from the germline V gene. The CDR3 bases are TGTGCCAGCAGCGAGGACTGCCAGGAATTTCGGGATGGCCTCTACGAGCAGTACGTC. This sequence encodes CASSEDCQEFRDGLYEQYV.

This clone was found once. The CDR3 DNA sequence: TGTGCCAGGGGACAGGGCGGCAATTCACCCCTCCACTTT. As protein: CARGQGGNSPLHF. The V gene is TRBV2, the J gene TRBJ1-6; 9 bases map to TRBD1. J lost 7 bases, V lost 9 bases, and 4 bases had no gene match. From germline, CDR1 is SNHLY and CDR2 FYNNEI. The CDR3 loop spans 13 amino acids.

This chain joins TRBV6-1 and TRBJ2-7, with D maybe TRBD2 (7 bases). V was cut by 9 bases and J by 0 bases, with 12 bases left in between. The CDR3 is 13 residues long. The germline V gene has CDR1 MNHNS and CDR2 SASEGT. In nucleotides, the CDR3 is TGTGCCAGTACGAGGGGGGGCTCCTACGAGCAGTACTTC. It codes for CASTRGGSYEQYF.

For the CDR3, the DNA is TGTGCCACCAGTGATCCACGGGCAGGGCCTAGCAATCAGCCCCAGCATTTT. This encodes CATSDPRAGPSNQPQHF. J is TRBJ1-5 and V is TRBV24-1; possibly TRBD1 for D (5 bases). Between the trimmed V and J ends, which lost 3 bases and 0 bases, there was a span of 14 bases. CDR1 is KGHDR and CDR2 is SFDVKD in the germline V gene. CDR3 length: 17 amino acids.

The genes are TRBV7-8 and TRBJ2-1; D is perhaps TRBD1 (6 bases). Trimming removed 3 bases at V and 10 bases at J, with 16 bases between. Germline lookup yields CDR1 SGHVS and CDR2 FQNEAQ. The CDR3 spans 14 residues. The CDR3, as DNA: TGTGCCAGCAGCTTCCAGGGGCCGCAGAGGGAGCAGTTCTTC. Amino acid sequence: CASSFQGPQREQFF.

V and J are TRBV18 and TRBJ1-1; TRBD1 matches at 8 bases. The J segment lost 5 bases and the V segment lost 8 bases, leaving 7 bases of the junction unmatched. The CDR3 length is 13 residues. The germline V gene encodes CDR1 KGHSH and CDR2 LQKENI. DNA for the CDR3: TGTGCCAGCGCAACAGGGGGAAGAACTGAAGCTTTCTTT. This translates into CASATGGRTEAFF. The full variable domain, its missing parts supplied by reference TRBV18 and TRBJ1-1, is NAGVMQNPRHLVRRRGQEARLRCSPMKGHSHVYWYRQLPEEGLKFMVYLQKENIIDESGMPKERFSAEFPKEGPSILRIQQVVRGDSAAYFCASATGGRTEAFFGQGTRLTVV.

The chain has TRBV4-2 and TRBJ2-6; 9 nucleotides agree with TRBD1. The CDR3 extends over 14 amino acids. V trimming: 10 bases; J trimming: 6 bases; junction bases outside the gene matches: 7. Germline lookup yields CDR1 LGHNA and CDR2 YNFKEQ. The CDR3 coding sequence is TGTGCCACCGGGGGACAGGGAATGGCCAACGTCCTGACTTTC. Translation gives CATGGQGMANVLTF.

This chain joins TRBV29-1 and TRBJ2-7, with 8 bases aligning to TRBD2. Germline V CDR1 and CDR2: SQVTM, ANQGSEA. Trimming cost V 3 bases and J 3 bases; bases outside gene matches: 10. The CDR3 spans 15 residues. The CDR3 DNA reads as TGCAGCGTTGATAGCGGGGTCGGGGGGATCTACGAGCAGTACTTC. Its protein is CSVDSGVGGIYEQYF.

This clone was picked up a small number of times. The chain recombines TRBV6-4 with TRBJ2-1; 9 bases fit TRBD2. The CDR3 covers 16 residues. Unmatched junction bases numbered 5, after V lost 3 bases and J lost 2 bases. Germline V gene lookup returns CDR1 MRHNA and CDR2 SNTAGT. CDR3 in DNA: TGTGCCAGCAGTGATATGGCGGGGGGGCCCTACAATGAGCAGTTCTTC. It yields the protein CASSDMAGGPYNEQFF.

The chain combines TRBV28 with TRBJ2-7; TRBD1 might be the D (6 bases). From germline, CDR1 is MDHEN and CDR2 SYDVKM. V lost 3 bases to trimming and J lost 2 bases, with 14 bases between them. CDR3 size: 15 residues. The CDR3 protein is CASSLGSRGAYEQYV. The CDR3 nucleotides are TGTGCCAGCAGTTTGGGTAGCAGGGGTGCCTACGAGCAGTACGTC.

This sequence joins TRBV5-6 and TRBJ1-5; D is unresolved. The germline V gene has CDR1 SGHDT and CDR2 YYEEEE. The CDR3 is made up of 14 amino acids. Between the trimmed V and J ends, which lost 3 bases and 5 bases, there was a span of 12 bases. The CDR3 spells CASSWRMEHQPQHF. The CDR3 DNA is TGTGCCAGCAGCTGGAGAATGGAGCATCAGCCCCAGCATTTT.